This T cell receptor beta chain is drawn from a study of cytomegalovirus exposure and HLA in healthy donors. For this clone: Its antigen is unknown.

This table comes from immunoSEQ multiplex PCR, and its TCRdb copy is limited to in-frame clones, with some not included. The sample comprises about 330,000 clones, roughly nine tenths of which are singletons, and approximately 1.1% rests with the top ten. This CDR3 region has 13 residues. Trimming shortened V by 3 bases and J by 4 bases, and 7 bases separated the two germline ends. Germline CDR1 is MNHNY and CDR2 is SVGAGI (reference sequence). Points from the study as a whole: It was confirmed in vitro that a few of the CMV-associated chains were specific for CMV antigens. Among TCR beta chains, those listed as cytomegalovirus-associated numbered 164.

The TCR originated in a woman aged 25 to 39 in good health and CMV-seropositive. The V call is TRBV6-6, the J call TRBJ1-5; D is possibly TRBD1 (5 bases). The material sequenced was PBMCs. CDR3 loop: CASSYGANQPQHF. The CDR3 region has the DNA TGTGCCAGCAGTTATGGGGCGAATCAGCCCCAGCATTTT.